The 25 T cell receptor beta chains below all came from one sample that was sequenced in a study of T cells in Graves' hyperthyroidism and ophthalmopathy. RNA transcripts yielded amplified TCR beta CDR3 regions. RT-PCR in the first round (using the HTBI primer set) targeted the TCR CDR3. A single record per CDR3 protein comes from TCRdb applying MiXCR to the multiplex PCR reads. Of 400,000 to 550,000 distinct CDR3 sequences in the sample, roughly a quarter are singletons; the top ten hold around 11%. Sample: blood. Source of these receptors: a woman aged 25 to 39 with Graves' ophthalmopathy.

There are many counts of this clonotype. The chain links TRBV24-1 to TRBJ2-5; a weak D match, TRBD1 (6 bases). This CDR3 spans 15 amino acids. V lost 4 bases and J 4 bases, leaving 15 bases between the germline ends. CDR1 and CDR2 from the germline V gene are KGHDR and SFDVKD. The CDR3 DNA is TGTGCCACCAGTGAAAGGACAGAGGGGACAGAGACCCAGTACTTC. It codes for CATSERTEGTETQYF.

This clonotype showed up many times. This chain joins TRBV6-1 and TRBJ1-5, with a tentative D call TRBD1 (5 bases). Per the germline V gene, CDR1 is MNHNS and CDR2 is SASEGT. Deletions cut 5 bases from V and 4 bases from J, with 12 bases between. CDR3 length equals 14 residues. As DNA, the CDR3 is TGTGCCAGCAGTCGCAGGGATAGGAATCAGCCCCAGCATTTT. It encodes CASSRRDRNQPQHF.

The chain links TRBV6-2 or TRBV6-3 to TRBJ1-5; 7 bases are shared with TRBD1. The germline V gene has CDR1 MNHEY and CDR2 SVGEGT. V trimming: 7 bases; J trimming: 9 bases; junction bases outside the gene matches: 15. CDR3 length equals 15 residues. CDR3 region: CASKDDREMSRPQHF. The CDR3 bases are TGTGCCAGCAAGGATGACAGGGAAATGTCTCGGCCCCAGCATTTT.

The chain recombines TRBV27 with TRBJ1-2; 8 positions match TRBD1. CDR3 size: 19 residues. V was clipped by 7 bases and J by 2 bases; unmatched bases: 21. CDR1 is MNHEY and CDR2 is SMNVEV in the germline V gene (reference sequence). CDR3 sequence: CASNLRGQGVGPMNYGYTF. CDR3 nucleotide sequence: TGTGCCAGCAACCTTCGCGGACAGGGCGTGGGCCCGATGAACTATGGCTACACCTTC.

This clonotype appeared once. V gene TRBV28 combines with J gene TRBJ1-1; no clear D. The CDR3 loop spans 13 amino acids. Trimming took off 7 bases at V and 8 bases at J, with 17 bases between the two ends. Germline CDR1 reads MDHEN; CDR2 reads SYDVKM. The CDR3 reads CASNPGPLREAFF. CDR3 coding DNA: TGTGCCAGCAATCCTGGGCCTCTGAGAGAAGCTTTCTTT.

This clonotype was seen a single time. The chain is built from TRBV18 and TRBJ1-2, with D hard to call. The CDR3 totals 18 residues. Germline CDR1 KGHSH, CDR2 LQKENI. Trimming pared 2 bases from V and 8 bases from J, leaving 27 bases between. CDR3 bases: TGTGCCAGCTCACCAATGGTGGTGGGCAGTTCTGACTCGTGGGGCTACACCTTC. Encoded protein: CASSPMVVGSSDSWGYTF.

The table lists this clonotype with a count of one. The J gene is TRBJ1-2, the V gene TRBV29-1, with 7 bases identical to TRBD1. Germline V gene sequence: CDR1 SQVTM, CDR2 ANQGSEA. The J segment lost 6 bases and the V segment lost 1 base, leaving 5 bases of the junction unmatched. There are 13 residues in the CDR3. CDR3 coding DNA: TGCAGCGTTGAAGGTCAAGGGACAGATGGCTACACCTTC. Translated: CSVEGQGTDGYTF. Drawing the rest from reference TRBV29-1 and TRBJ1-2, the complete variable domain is SAVISQKPSRDICQRGTSLTIQCQVDSQVTMMFWYRQQPGQSLTLIATANQGSEATYESGFVIDKFPISRPNLTFSTLTVSNMSPEDSSIYLCSVEGQGTDGYTFGSGTRLTVV.

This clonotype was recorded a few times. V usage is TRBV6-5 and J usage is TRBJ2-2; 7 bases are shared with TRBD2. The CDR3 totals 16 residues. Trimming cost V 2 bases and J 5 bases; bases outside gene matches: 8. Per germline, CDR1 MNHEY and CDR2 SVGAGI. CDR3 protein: CASSYRMGRDTGELFF. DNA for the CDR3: TGTGCCAGCAGTTACCGCATGGGGAGGGATACCGGGGAGCTGTTTTTT.

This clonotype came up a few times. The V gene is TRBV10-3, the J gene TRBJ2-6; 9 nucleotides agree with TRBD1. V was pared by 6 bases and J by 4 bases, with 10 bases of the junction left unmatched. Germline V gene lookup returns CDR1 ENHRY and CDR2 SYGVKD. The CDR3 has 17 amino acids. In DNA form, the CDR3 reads TGTGCCATCAGCCCGGGACAGGGTCTAAGGGGGGCCAACGTCCTGACTTTC. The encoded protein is CAISPGQGLRGANVLTF.

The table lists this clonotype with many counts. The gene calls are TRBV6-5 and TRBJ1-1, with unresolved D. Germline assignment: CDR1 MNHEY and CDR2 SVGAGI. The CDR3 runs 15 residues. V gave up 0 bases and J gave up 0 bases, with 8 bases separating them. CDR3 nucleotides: TGTGCCAGCAGTTACTCCCCAGGCATGAACACTGAAGCTTTCTTT. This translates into CASSYSPGMNTEAFF.

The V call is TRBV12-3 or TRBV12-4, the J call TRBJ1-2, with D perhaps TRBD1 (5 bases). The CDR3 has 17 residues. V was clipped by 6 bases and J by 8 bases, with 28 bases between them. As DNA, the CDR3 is TGTGCCAGCAGCCCGTCAAACCTCCAGGGAGGATATTACGGCTACACCTTC. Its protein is CASSPSNLQGGYYGYTF.

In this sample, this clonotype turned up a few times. The CDR3 spells CASRTGATNYGYTF. The CDR3 DNA is TGTGCCAGCCGAACAGGGGCAACAAACTATGGCTACACCTTC. The chain carries TRBV18 and TRBJ1-2; TRBD1 agrees at 7 bases. V lost 8 bases and J lost 2; bases outside the gene matches: 8. This CDR3 comprises 14 residues. The germline gives CDR1 KGHSH, CDR2 LQKENI.

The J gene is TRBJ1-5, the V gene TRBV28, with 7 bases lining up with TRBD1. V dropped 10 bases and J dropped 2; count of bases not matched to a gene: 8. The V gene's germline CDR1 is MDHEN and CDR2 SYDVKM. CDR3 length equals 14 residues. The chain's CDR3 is CATEDRVGNQPQHF. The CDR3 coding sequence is TGTGCCACTGAAGACAGGGTGGGCAATCAGCCCCAGCATTTT. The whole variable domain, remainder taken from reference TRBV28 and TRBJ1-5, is DVKVTQSSRYLVKRTGEKVFLECVQDMDHENMFWYRQDPGLGLRLIYFSYDVKMKEKGDIPEGYSVSREKKERFSLILESASTNQTSMYLCATEDRVGNQPQHFGDGTRLSIL.

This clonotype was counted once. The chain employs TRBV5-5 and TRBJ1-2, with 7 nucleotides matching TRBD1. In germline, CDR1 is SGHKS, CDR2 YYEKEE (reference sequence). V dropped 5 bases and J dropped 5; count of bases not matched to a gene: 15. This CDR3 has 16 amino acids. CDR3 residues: CASSAEPQTGRYGYTF. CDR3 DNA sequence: TGTGCCAGCAGTGCAGAACCTCAGACAGGGAGGTATGGCTACACCTTC. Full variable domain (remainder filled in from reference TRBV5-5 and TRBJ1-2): DAGVTQSPTHLIKTRGQQVTLRCSPISGHKSVSWYQQVLGQGPQFIFQYYEKEERGRGNFPDRFSARQFPNYSSELNVNALLLGDSALYLCASSAEPQTGRYGYTFGSGTRLTVV.

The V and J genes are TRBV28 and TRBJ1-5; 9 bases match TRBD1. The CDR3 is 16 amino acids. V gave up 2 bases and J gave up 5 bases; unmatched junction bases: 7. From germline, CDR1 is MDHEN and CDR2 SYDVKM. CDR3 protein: CASSLPGQGSDQPQHF. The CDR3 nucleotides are TGTGCCAGCAGTTTACCGGGACAGGGTTCCGATCAGCCCCAGCATTTT.

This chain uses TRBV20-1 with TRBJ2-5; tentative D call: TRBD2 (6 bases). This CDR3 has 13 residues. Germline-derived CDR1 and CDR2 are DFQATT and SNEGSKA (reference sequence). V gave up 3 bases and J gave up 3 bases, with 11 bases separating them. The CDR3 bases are TGCAGTGCTAGGGCGGGACCCGAAGAGACCCAGTACTTC. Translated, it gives CSARAGPEETQYF.

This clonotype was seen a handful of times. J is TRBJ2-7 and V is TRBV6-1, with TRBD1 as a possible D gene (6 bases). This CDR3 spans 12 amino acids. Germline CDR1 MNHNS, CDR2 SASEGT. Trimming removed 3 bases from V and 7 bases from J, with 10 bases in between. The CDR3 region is CASSDIRGEQYF. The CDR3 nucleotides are TGTGCCAGCAGTGACATAAGGGGGGAGCAGTACTTC.

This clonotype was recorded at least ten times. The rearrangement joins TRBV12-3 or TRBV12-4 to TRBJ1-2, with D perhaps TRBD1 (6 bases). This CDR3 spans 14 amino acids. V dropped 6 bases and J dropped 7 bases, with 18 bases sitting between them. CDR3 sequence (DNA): TGTGCCAGCAGCCCTTTGGGACATATCGCTGGCTACACCTTC. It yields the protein CASSPLGHIAGYTF.

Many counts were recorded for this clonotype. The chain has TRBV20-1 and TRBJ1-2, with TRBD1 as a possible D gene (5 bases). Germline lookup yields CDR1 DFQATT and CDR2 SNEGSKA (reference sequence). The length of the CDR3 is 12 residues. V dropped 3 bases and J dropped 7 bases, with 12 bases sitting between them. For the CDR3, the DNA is TGCAGTGCTAGTGTGCAGGGTGGTGGCTACACCTTC. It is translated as CSASVQGGGYTF.

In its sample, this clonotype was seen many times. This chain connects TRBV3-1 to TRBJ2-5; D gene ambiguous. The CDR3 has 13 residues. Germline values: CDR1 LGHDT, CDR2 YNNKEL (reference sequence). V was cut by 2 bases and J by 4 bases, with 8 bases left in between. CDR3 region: CASSQNMGETQYF. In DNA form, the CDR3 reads TGTGCCAGCAGCCAAAATATGGGAGAGACCCAGTACTTC.

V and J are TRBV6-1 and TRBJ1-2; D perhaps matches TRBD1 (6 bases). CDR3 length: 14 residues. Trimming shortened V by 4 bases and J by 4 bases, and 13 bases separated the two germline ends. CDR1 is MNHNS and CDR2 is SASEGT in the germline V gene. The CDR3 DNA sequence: TGTGCCAGCAGTGTAGGGCAGGGGCGCTATGGCTACACCTTC. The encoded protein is CASSVGQGRYGYTF.

DNA of the CDR3: TGTGCCAGCATCAATGGCTGGGGGCAGGGAGAGACCCAGTACTTC. Its translation: CASINGWGQGETQYF. The J gene is TRBJ2-5, the V gene TRBV7-9; a weak D match, TRBD1 (6 bases). Trimming stripped 7 bases from V and 4 bases from J, with 19 bases between. Germline V gene data show CDR1 as SEHNR and CDR2 as FQNEAQ (reference sequence). This CDR3 is 15 amino acids long.

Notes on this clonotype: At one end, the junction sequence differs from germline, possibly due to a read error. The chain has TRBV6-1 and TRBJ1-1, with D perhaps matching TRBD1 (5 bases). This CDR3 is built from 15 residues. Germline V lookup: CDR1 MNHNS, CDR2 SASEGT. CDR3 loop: CASRDIQVGNTDAFF. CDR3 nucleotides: TGTGCCAGCAGGGATATACAGGTCGGGAACACTGACGCTTTCTTT.

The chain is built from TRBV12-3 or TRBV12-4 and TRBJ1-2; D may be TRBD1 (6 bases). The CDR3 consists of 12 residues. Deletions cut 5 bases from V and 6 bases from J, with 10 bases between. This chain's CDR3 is CASSNREDGYTF. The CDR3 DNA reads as TGTGCCAGCAGTAACAGGGAGGATGGCTACACCTTC.

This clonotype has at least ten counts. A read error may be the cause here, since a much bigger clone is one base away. CDR3 sequence: CASSHRHQGRCREGTQYF. The CDR3 DNA reads TGTGCCAGCAGCCACCGCCACCAGGGGCGATGTAGGGAAGGGACCCAGTACTTC. The V and J genes are TRBV7-4 and TRBJ2-5, with D perhaps TRBD1 (6 bases). The V end was cut by 5 bases, the J end by 7 bases, with 29 bases between. CDR1 is SGHVT, CDR2 SQSDAQ, per germline. This CDR3 comprises 18 residues.